Here is one TCR beta chain with its context. Its cognate antigen is unknown. The sample is drawn from a study of long-term antiretroviral therapy in people with HIV. For the study at large: By about a decade, the earliest samples predate the 2015 immediate-ART recommendation.

Broader study findings: Diversity remained lower than transplant donor controls, even though it increased after ART. Viral resistance, ART adherence and therapy changes all lacked available data.

Run at survey level, the immunoSEQ assay was version v3.0. Sequencing was performed with immunoSEQ multiplex PCR; in TCRdb, only in-frame clones are kept and a portion is missing. In the table there are roughly 3,200 clones, around nine tenths of which are singletons. The ends lost 2 bases at V and 6 bases at J; junction bases unmatched: 11. Germline V gene lookup returns CDR1 SGHDN and CDR2 FVKESK. The CDR3 covers 17 residues. The rearrangement joins TRBV14 to TRBJ2-2, with 8 bases matching TRBD2. Sequenced here: unsorted PBMCs, sampled 0.3 years after starting antiretroviral therapy. The receptor comes from a woman aged 50 to 65 with HIV. CDR3 amino acids: CASSQTYGTSQSGELFF. CDR3 bases: TGTGCCAGCAGCCAAACGTACGGGACTAGTCAGTCCGGGGAGCTGTTTTTT.